Listed here is a single TCR beta chain. This record belongs to a study of cytomegalovirus exposure and HLA in healthy donors. Study information: The approximately 670 first-cohort repertoires and the 95 to 150 validation repertoires shared the same platform, a later analysis reported.

Data came from immunoSEQ multiplex PCR; TCRdb stores just in-frame clones and leaves some out. The sample lists some 110,000 clones; roughly 88% were seen once. Sequenced input: PBMCs. The TCR sequence derives from a man younger than 35 in good health and CMV-seronegative.

CDR3 loop: CASSDRDRGQGEQFF. CDR3 sequence (DNA): TGTGCCAGCAGCGACCGGGACAGGGGGCAAGGTGAGCAGTTCTTC. V usage is TRBV9 and J usage is TRBJ2-1; TRBD1 matches at 12 bases. Germline loops: CDR1 SGDLS, CDR2 YYNGEE. The CDR3 length is 15 residues. After removal of 3 bases from V and 9 bases from J, the junction contained 7 bases not matched to a gene.